Presented here are 16 T cell receptor beta chains from one specimen sequenced in a study of shared clonotypes between healthy human individuals. Measured with immunoSEQ multiplex PCR; TCRdb has only the in-frame clones, and not every one. The profile covers some 900,000 clones, with more than 75% appearing a single time and approximately 1.5% taken by the ten largest. Sequencing used memory CD4+ T cells sorted from blood. Subset: CD45RA-negative fraction. The receptors originated from a man aged 18-30 years in good health.

Remarks on this clone: Other DNA sequences in the same sample also yield this CDR3. The chain joins TRBV5-1 to TRBJ2-7; TRBD1 agrees at 7 bases. The V gene end was trimmed by 3 bases and the J gene end by 4 bases; junction bases not matched to a gene: 4. The germline V gene encodes CDR1 SGHRS and CDR2 YFSETQ. The CDR3 consists of 13 residues. In DNA form, the CDR3 reads TGCGCCAGCAGCTGGGACAGCTATTACGAGCAGTACTTC. This sequence encodes CASSWDSYYEQYF.

The J gene is TRBJ1-4, the V gene TRBV30; TRBD1 agrees at 8 bases. Unmatched junction bases numbered 8, after V lost 5 bases and J lost 6 bases. The CDR3 sequence is 14 residues long. Germline V gene lookup returns CDR1 GTSNPN and CDR2 SVGIG (reference sequence). CDR3 amino acids: CAWGRQGRDEKLFF. CDR3 nucleotide sequence: TGTGCCTGGGGCCGACAGGGGAGGGATGAAAAACTGTTTTTT.

V and J are TRBV9 and TRBJ2-5, with 13 bases matching TRBD2. Trimming took 5 bases from V and 4 from J; bases not matched to a gene: 8. CDR1 SGDLS and CDR2 YYNGEE come from the germline V gene. This CDR3 contains 16 residues. CDR3 region: CASSLGTSGIRETQYF. The CDR3 DNA reads as TGTGCCAGCAGTCTGGGGACTAGCGGGATTAGAGAGACCCAGTACTTC.

This clone occurred a few times. V and J are TRBV21-1 and TRBJ1-1; the D call of TRBD1 is as the table states it, not checked on the DNA. TRBV21-1 is recorded as a pseudogene. This CDR3 comprises 18 residues. CDR3 protein: CASSDLLGTGIMNTEAFF. The CDR3 DNA follows: TGTGCCAGCAGCGACCTATTAGGGACAGGGATCATGAACACTGAAGCTTTCTTT.

This clone was detected only once. The V call is TRBV6-1, the J call TRBJ1-2, with D perhaps TRBD1 (6 bases). Germline V gives CDR1 MNHNS, CDR2 SASEGT. This CDR3 is built from 13 residues. V dropped 6 bases and J dropped 4 bases, with 12 bases sitting between them. The CDR3 sequence: CASSADRSYGYTF. Written as DNA, the CDR3 is TGTGCCAGCAGCGCCGACAGGTCCTATGGCTACACCTTC.

The rearrangement uses TRBV20-1 and TRBJ2-1; D remains ambiguous. The V gene's germline CDR1 is DFQATT and CDR2 SNEGSKA (reference sequence). The length of the CDR3 is 11 residues. The CDR3 bases are TGCAGAAAGGATTTCTACAATGAGCAGTTCTTC. Translating it yields CRKDFYNEQFF.

The chain couples TRBV28 to TRBJ2-1; 8 positions agree with TRBD2. Germline CDR1 is MDHEN and CDR2 is SYDVKM. J was trimmed by 8 bases and V by 7 bases; bases with no gene match: 10. CDR3 length: 14 residues. As DNA, the CDR3 is TGTGCCAGCAACCCGGGGGGGCTTCTGCATGAGCAGTTCTTC. Translating gives CASNPGGLLHEQFF.

Of note for this clone: A read error may explain this, as a much larger clone is one base away. The genes are TRBV28 and TRBJ1-6, with TRBD1 matching 7 bases. The germline V gene has CDR1 MDHEN and CDR2 SYDVKM. Trimming removed 4 bases from V and 8 bases from J; junction bases left unmatched: 5. This CDR3 comprises 14 residues. The CDR3, as DNA: TGTGCCAGCAGTTCTACAGGGGTGGATTCACCCCTCCACTTT. Its protein is CASSSTGVDSPLHF. Filled out from reference TRBV28 and TRBJ1-6, the complete variable domain reads DVKVTQSSRYLVKRTGEKVFLECVQDMDHENMFWYRQDPGLGLRLIYFSYDVKMKEKGDIPEGYSVSREKKERFSLILESASTNQTSMYLCASSSTGVDSPLHFGNGTRLTVT.

The chain joins TRBV6-5 to TRBJ2-1; D is unclear. CDR1 is MNHEY and CDR2 is SVGAGI in the germline V gene. The CDR3 runs 12 residues. The germline V and J ends were trimmed by 6 bases and 7 bases, with 10 bases remaining between them. CDR3 in amino acids: CASRQPPNEQFF. CDR3 in DNA: TGTGCCAGCAGGCAGCCTCCGAATGAGCAGTTCTTC.

The rearrangement uses TRBV5-1 and TRBJ2-7, with D possibly TRBD2 on 8 matching bases. Trimming cost V 3 bases and J 3 bases, with 16 bases left between them. Germline CDR1 and CDR2: SGHRS and YFSETQ. This CDR3 is built from 15 residues. CDR3 in DNA: TGCGCCAGCAGCTCTCGGGAGGGGGCCAGCTACGAGCAGTACTTC. This gives the protein CASSSREGASYEQYF.

The rearrangement uses TRBV10-3 and TRBJ1-6; 7 bases fit TRBD1. CDR1 is ENHRY, CDR2 SYGVKD, per germline. The CDR3 covers 18 residues. V shed 2 bases, J shed 3 bases, and the junction held 10 bases outside the gene matches. CDR3 bases: TGTGCCATCAGTGAGCGGACCGGGACAGTCAGCTATAATTCACCCCTCCACTTT. The encoded protein is CAISERTGTVSYNSPLHF.

Worth noting for this clone: This may stem from a read error, because a much larger clone lies one nucleotide away. The same CDR3 is also encoded by other DNA sequences in this sample. This sequence joins TRBV2 and TRBJ2-5; unclear D gene. CDR3 length equals 11 residues. The V and J ends lost 7 bases and 2 bases respectively, with 5 bases between them. Germline V gene lookup returns CDR1 SNHLY and CDR2 FYNNEI. The CDR3 is CASTIQETQYF. The CDR3 region has the DNA TGTGCCAGCACCATACAAGAGACCCAGTACTTC.

The chain has TRBV9 and TRBJ2-5; TRBD1 matches at 9 bases. CDR1 and CDR2 from the germline V gene are SGDLS and YYNGEE. The CDR3 extends over 14 amino acids. V lost 6 bases, J lost 2 bases, and 5 bases stayed unmatched. The CDR3: CASNPTGGQETQYF. Written as DNA, the CDR3 is TGTGCCAGCAATCCGACAGGGGGACAAGAGACCCAGTACTTC.

This clone was counted a few times. The V gene is TRBV10-3, the J gene TRBJ1-5, with D tentatively TRBD1 (6 bases). This CDR3 region has 13 residues. Trimming pared 11 bases from V and 1 base from J, leaving 12 bases between. Per germline, CDR1 ENHRY and CDR2 SYGVKD. The CDR3 sequence is CAHRGGSNQPQHF. CDR3 DNA: TGTGCCCATAGGGGGGGAAGCAATCAGCCCCAGCATTTT.

Regarding this clone: Since a much larger clone is just one base distant, this may be a read error. Other nucleotide sequences in the sample specify the same CDR3. The genes are TRBV9 and TRBJ1-5; D ambiguous. Trimming pared 2 bases from V and 0 bases from J, leaving 9 bases between. From germline, CDR1 is SGDLS and CDR2 YYNGEE. There are 15 residues in the CDR3. The CDR3 protein is CASSVGRNSNQPQHF. The CDR3 DNA follows: TGTGCCAGCAGCGTCGGACGGAATAGCAATCAGCCCCAGCATTTT.

This rearrangement joins TRBV5-1 to TRBJ1-5; D is undetermined. Germline loops: CDR1 SGHRS, CDR2 YFSETQ. The CDR3 sequence is 13 residues long. V was cut by 7 bases and J by 2 bases, with 10 bases left in between. CDR3 DNA sequence: TGCGCCAGCCGAGAAGACGGCAATCAGCCCCAGCATTTT. Translation: CASREDGNQPQHF.